These 29 T cell receptor beta chains came from one sample sequenced in a study of vaccination and CD4 T cells after COVID-19 (dated by TCRdb to 2021 to 2024). Library creation used PCR. The sequencing machine was an Illumina iSeq 100. DNA from cultured CD4+ T cells was subjected to TCR sequencing with the Oncomine TCR Beta short-read assay at the Johns Hopkins FTIC core. TCRdb trimmed the raw reads at Q25, called clones with MiXCR and kept productive beta chains. When rows share a CDR3 protein, they turn into one entry using the most common DNA and genes. Within this sample are about 9,600 distinct CDR3 sequences, with roughly 24% of them counted one time only. The ten largest clones add up to roughly 12% of the sample. Reading the label with the study, this specimen's treatment or condition is: approximately nine-day PBMC culture with coronavirus spike peptide pools or control peptides (ViraFEST assay).

Antigens of these TCRs are unknown. Sample: CD4+ T cells from blood, cultured in vitro, taken after SARS-CoV-2 vaccination. Receptors were obtained from a human donor who had recovered from COVID-19.

The V gene is TRBV6-2 or TRBV6-3, the J gene TRBJ2-1; 7 nucleotides align to TRBD2. This CDR3 region has 15 residues. From germline, CDR1 is MNHEY and CDR2 SVGEGT. J lost 3 bases, V lost 10 bases, and 12 bases had no gene match. The CDR3 bases are TGTGCCACCCGGGCAAGCGGGATCCTCTACAATGAGCAGTTCTTC. Translating gives CATRASGILYNEQFF.

This clonotype was found a few times. V usage is TRBV7-6 and J usage is TRBJ2-7, with 13 bases aligning to TRBD2. The CDR3 has 16 residues. CDR1 and CDR2 from the germline V gene are SGHVS and FNYEAQ. V was clipped by 5 bases and J by 9 bases; unmatched bases: 13. DNA of the CDR3: TGTGCCAGCAGCCCCTCCGGACTAGCGGGAGCGTCGGGGCAGTACTTC. Its translation is CASSPSGLAGASGQYF.

A few counts support this clonotype. The rearrangement joins TRBV20-1 to TRBJ2-7, with a possible D match to TRBD2 (5 bases). Trimming removed 3 bases at V and 0 bases at J, with 18 bases between. CDR3 size: 16 residues. Germline V gene sequence: CDR1 DFQATT, CDR2 SNEGSKA (reference sequence). The CDR3 nucleotides are TGCAGTGCTAGCGCGGTAGCGTACCTAGTCTCCTACGAGCAGTACTTC. Its protein product is CSASAVAYLVSYEQYF.

This chain uses TRBV15 with TRBJ2-6; D remains unclear. V shed 2 bases and J shed 2 bases, with 7 bases lying between them. Per the germline V gene, CDR1 is LNHNV and CDR2 is YYDKDF (reference sequence). The CDR3 runs 15 residues. In DNA form, the CDR3 reads TGTGCCACCAGCAGATCCACTACTGGGGCCAACGTCCTGACTTTC. Residues: CATSRSTTGANVLTF.

The genes are TRBV9 and TRBJ2-7, with TRBD2 matching 10 bases. The germline CDR1 and CDR2 sequences are SGDLS and YYNGEE. This CDR3 spans 15 amino acids. J gave up 1 base and V 3 bases, and 4 bases lay outside the gene matches. CDR3 nucleotides: TGTGCCAGCAGCGCGGGGGGACTAGCGTCCTACGAGCAGTACTTC. Protein product: CASSAGGLASYEQYF.

This clonotype was seen once. The J gene is TRBJ2-7, the V gene TRBV28; 7 bases align to TRBD1. Germline V gene sequence: CDR1 MDHEN, CDR2 SYDVKM. This CDR3 has 14 residues. Losses at the gene ends were 2 bases for V and 3 bases for J; bases not matched to a gene: 4. The DNA of the CDR3 is TGTGCCAGCAGTTTAGCGCCAGGGGGCTACGAGCAGTACTTC. Encoded protein: CASSLAPGGYEQYF.

There are a few counts of this clonotype. The chain recombines TRBV6-2 or TRBV6-3 with TRBJ1-1; 7 nucleotides agree with TRBD1. Trimming at V came to 4 bases and at J to 3 bases, leaving 5 bases not matched to a gene. The CDR3 extends over 14 amino acids. Germline CDR1 MNHEY, CDR2 SVGEGT. The DNA for the CDR3 is TGTGCCAGCAGTTTAAGACAGGGACACACTGAAGCTTTCTTT. This gives the protein CASSLRQGHTEAFF.

This clonotype was counted only a few times. This chain connects TRBV7-3 to TRBJ2-3; 7 bases fit TRBD2. The V and J ends lost 0 bases and 4 bases, in that order; junction bases with no gene match: 10. Germline V lookup: CDR1 SGHTA, CDR2 FQGTGA. This CDR3 spans 17 amino acids. The CDR3 DNA sequence: TGTGCCAGCAGCTTAACCTCCGAAGGGAGGGCCCCAGATACGCAGTATTTT. It encodes CASSLTSEGRAPDTQYF.

V usage is TRBV5-1 and J usage is TRBJ1-6; 8 bases line up with TRBD1. The CDR3 is made up of 14 amino acids. Looked up from germline, CDR1 is SGHRS and CDR2 is YFSETQ. With 6 bases clipped from V and 8 bases from J, the junction kept 7 bases outside the gene matches. CDR3 nucleotide sequence: TGCGCCAGCACAGACAGGGGCTCGGATTCACCCCTCCACTTT. Translated, it gives CASTDRGSDSPLHF.

About this clonotype itself: Given a much more abundant clone one base away, this may be a read error. In nucleotides, the CDR3 is TGTGCCAGCAGCTTAAGGCAGGGGCAAGCCTGGAGGGGGACCCAGTACTTC. Its translation is CASSLRQGQAWRGTQYF. V usage is TRBV7-2 and J usage is TRBJ2-5, with D perhaps given as TRBD1 or TRBD2 (6 bases each). Germline V gives CDR1 SGHTA, CDR2 FQGNSA. The V end was cut by 2 bases, the J end by 7 bases, with 23 bases between. The CDR3 loop spans 17 amino acids.

The J gene is TRBJ2-3, the V gene TRBV21-1. TRBV21-1 is a pseudogene. This CDR3 is built from 15 residues. CDR3 sequence (DNA): TGTGCCAGCAGCAAAGAGGAGACAAACACAGATACGCAGTATTTT. Translation gives CASSKEETNTDTQYF.

This clonotype was counted only a few times. This chain's CDR3 is CASSRDRESTEAFF. The CDR3 DNA reads as TGTGCCAGCAGCCGTGACAGGGAGAGCACTGAAGCTTTCTTT. The chain is built from TRBV7-2 and TRBJ1-1; 7 nucleotides line up with TRBD1. This CDR3 region has 14 residues. Germline V gene lookup returns CDR1 SGHTA and CDR2 FQGNSA. Unmatched junction bases numbered 7, after V lost 5 bases and J lost 4 bases.

This clonotype has more than one count but fewer than ten. The chain employs TRBV6-8 and TRBJ2-5; the match to TRBD1 covers 9 bases. Per germline, CDR1 MNHGY and CDR2 SAAAGT. With V trimmed by 9 bases and J by 5 bases, 19 bases remained unmatched. This CDR3 comprises 17 residues. DNA for the CDR3: TGTGCCAGTATGACCCTAACTCCGGGACAGGGAAGCGAGACCCAGTACTTC. It yields the protein CASMTLTPGQGSETQYF.

This clonotype has more than one count but fewer than ten. The rearrangement links TRBV24-1 to TRBJ1-2, with D hard to call. CDR1 KGHDR and CDR2 SFDVKD come from the germline V gene. V was shortened by 8 bases and J by 2 bases, with 5 bases between the two germline ends. This CDR3 has 11 residues. The CDR3 DNA reads as TGTGCCACCATGGGAAACTATGGCTACACCTTC. Translation gives CATMGNYGYTF.

The rearrangement joins TRBV6-2 or TRBV6-3 to TRBJ2-7; D is uncertain. The length of the CDR3 is 12 residues. In germline, CDR1 is MNHEY, CDR2 SVGEGT. V was cut by 5 bases and J by 4 bases, with 9 bases left in between. The CDR3 region has the DNA TGTGCCAGCAGTAGGTCGCGTTACGAGCAGTACTTC. It yields the protein CASSRSRYEQYF.

There are a few counts of this clonotype. The rearrangement uses TRBV5-4 and TRBJ2-5, with TRBD2 identical over 7 bases. Per germline, CDR1 SGHNT and CDR2 YYREEE (reference sequence). There are 13 residues in the CDR3. V dropped 10 bases and J dropped 1; count of bases not matched to a gene: 7. The CDR3 DNA reads TGTGCCGACGGGGGAGGGCCCCAAGAGACCCAGTACTTC. This gives the protein CADGGGPQETQYF.

In DNA form, the CDR3 reads TGTGCCAGCAGCTTAGAGGACAGACGAAGAGGGCAAGAGACCCAGTACTTC. It encodes CASSLEDRRRGQETQYF. The chain employs TRBV11-2 and TRBJ2-5, with TRBD1 as a possible D gene (6 bases). Germline V gene lookup returns CDR1 SGHAT and CDR2 FQNNGV. This CDR3 is built from 17 residues. V was trimmed by 0 bases and J by 2 bases, leaving 16 bases between them.

The J gene is TRBJ1-1, the V gene TRBV7-9, with D unresolved. Trimming took off 3 bases at V and 0 bases at J, with 11 bases between the two ends. Germline CDR1 and CDR2: SEHNR and FQNEAQ (reference sequence). This CDR3 has 15 residues. The CDR3 here is CASSLSSRVNTEAFF. CDR3 DNA sequence: TGTGCCAGCAGCTTGAGTTCACGAGTGAACACTGAAGCTTTCTTT.

V and J are TRBV7-9 and TRBJ1-6; unclear D gene. From germline, CDR1 is SEHNR and CDR2 FQNEAQ (reference sequence). V gave up 1 base and J gave up 7 bases, with 8 bases separating them. The CDR3 sequence is 14 residues long. CDR3 protein: CASSLDSGNSPLHF. Written as DNA, the CDR3 is TGTGCCAGCAGCTTAGATAGCGGGAATTCACCCCTCCACTTT. The whole variable domain, remainder taken from reference TRBV7-9 and TRBJ1-6, is DTGVSQNPRHKITKRGQNVTFRCDPISEHNRLYWYRQTLGQGPEFLTYFQNEAQLEKSRLLSDRFSAERPKGSFSTLEIQRTEQGDSAMYLCASSLDSGNSPLHFGNGTRLTVT.

By share, this clonotype ranks as medium-sized. The chain is built from TRBV7-2 and TRBJ1-6; 8 bases fit TRBD1. The V gene's germline CDR1 is SGHTA and CDR2 FQGNSA. This CDR3 spans 15 amino acids. The junction had 9 bases not matched to a gene; V was cut back by 5 bases and J by 9 bases. CDR3 amino acids: CASSVQGGRGSPLHF. The CDR3 DNA follows: TGTGCCAGCAGCGTACAGGGGGGACGGGGTTCACCCCTCCACTTT.

This clonotype is labeled as medium-sized. The chain recombines TRBV7-2 with TRBJ2-7; TRBD1 aligns across 11 bases. Unmatched junction bases numbered 17, after V lost 5 bases and J lost 2 bases. Per germline, CDR1 SGHTA and CDR2 FQGNSA. The CDR3 length is 19 residues. CDR3 sequence: CASSHTTGTGGLGPYEQYF. The CDR3 DNA sequence: TGTGCCAGCAGCCACACAACCGGGACAGGGGGTTTGGGGCCCTACGAGCAGTACTTC. The variable domain in full, with the rest retrieved from reference TRBV7-2 and TRBJ2-7, is GAGVSQSPSNKVTEKGKDVELRCDPISGHTALYWYRQSLGQGLEFLIYFQGNSAPDKSGLPSDRFSAERTGGSVSTLTIQRTQQEDSAVYLCASSHTTGTGGLGPYEQYFGPGTRLTVT.

This clonotype was observed a few times. The chain combines TRBV19 with TRBJ2-7, with TRBD2 as a possible D gene (6 bases). Germline CDR1 and CDR2: LNHDA and SQIVND (reference sequence). This CDR3 has 14 residues. The V end was cut by 3 bases, the J end by 7 bases, with 16 bases between. The CDR3: CASSITGRGQEQYF. CDR3 sequence (DNA): TGTGCCAGTAGTATTACCGGGAGAGGGCAAGAGCAGTACTTC.

The J gene is TRBJ2-3, the V gene TRBV6-1; TRBD1 might be the D (5 bases). From germline, CDR1 is MNHNS and CDR2 SASEGT. V was cut by 4 bases and J by 0 bases, with 14 bases left in between. There are 16 residues in the CDR3. DNA of the CDR3: TGTGCCAGCAGTGGTAGTTACAGGCCGAGCACAGATACGCAGTATTTT. Its translation is CASSGSYRPSTDTQYF.

The genes are TRBV6-2 or TRBV6-3 and TRBJ2-1, with D hard to call. Germline V gene data show CDR1 as MNHEY and CDR2 as SVGEGT. The CDR3 is made up of 12 amino acids. V was pared by 2 bases and J by 7 bases, with 6 bases between. CDR3 residues: CASSYGRNEQFF. The CDR3 DNA reads as TGTGCCAGCAGTTACGGGCGGAATGAGCAGTTCTTC.

By sample share, this clonotype is large (0.1 to 1%). V usage is TRBV5-6 and J usage is TRBJ1-1, with TRBD1 matching over 8 bases. V shed 2 bases and J 5 bases; nucleotides not matched to a gene: 11. Germline CDR1 reads SGHDT; CDR2 reads YYEEEE. The CDR3 spans 16 residues. In nucleotides, the CDR3 is TGTGCCAGCAGCTTCTTCGGGACAGGCGGCCGGACTGAAGCTTTCTTT. This translates into CASSFFGTGGRTEAFF.

By proportion, this clonotype is medium-sized. This chain joins TRBV7-2 and TRBJ2-3; possibly TRBD2 for D (5 bases). This CDR3 has 13 amino acids. Germline CDR1 SGHTA, CDR2 FQGNSA. With 3 bases removed from V and 8 bases from J, the gap between germline ends came to 12 bases. The CDR3 sequence is CASSFYSEGTQYF. In nucleotides, the CDR3 is TGTGCCAGCAGCTTCTACAGCGAGGGTACGCAGTATTTT.

The chain links TRBV28 to TRBJ1-2; TRBD1 aligns across 7 bases. Trimming cost V 5 bases and J 3 bases; bases outside gene matches: 9. The germline V gene encodes CDR1 MDHEN and CDR2 SYDVKM. The CDR3 covers 15 residues. The CDR3 nucleotides read TGTGCCAGCAGTCTAGGGGGCGGGGGGGACTATGGCTACACCTTC. Its translation: CASSLGGGGDYGYTF.

The rearrangement links TRBV4-1 to TRBJ2-3; 16 bases fit TRBD2. CDR1 is MGHRA and CDR2 is YSYEKL in the germline V gene. The CDR3 has 18 amino acids. Trimming at V came to 4 bases and at J to 1 base, leaving 5 bases not matched to a gene. The DNA for the CDR3 is TGCGCCAGCAGCCGGTCGGGACTAGCGGGAGGGGGCACAGATACGCAGTATTTT. Amino acid sequence: CASSRSGLAGGGTDTQYF.

This chain uses TRBV12-3 or TRBV12-4 with TRBJ1-2, with a weak D call TRBD1 (6 bases). V lost 6 bases, J lost 0 bases, and 11 bases lay in between. The CDR3 is made up of 14 amino acids. The CDR3 spells CASSPQGANYGYTF. For the CDR3, the DNA is TGTGCCAGCAGCCCACAGGGTGCTAACTATGGCTACACCTTC.